Listed here are 16 T cell receptor beta chains from one sample, sequenced in a study of T-cell memory formation after mild COVID-19. TCRdb passed the 5' RACE reads through MiXCR, listing each CDR3 protein once. The sample has under 200,000 distinct CDR3 sequences, roughly a third seen once. Material for sequencing was PBMCs or a T cell subset sorted from them (not recorded which). Source of these receptors: an adult woman who had mild COVID-19 (a few samples of this study predate the infection). Cell type and time point are not known.

The V call is TRBV6-2 or TRBV6-3, the J call TRBJ2-3; D is unresolved. Germline-derived CDR1 and CDR2 are MNHEY and SVGEGT. The length of the CDR3 is 15 residues. V dropped 2 bases and J dropped 4 bases, with 13 bases sitting between them. The CDR3 spells CASSYPRAPADTQYF. The CDR3 coding sequence is TGTGCCAGCAGTTACCCTCGGGCGCCGGCAGATACGCAGTATTTT.

The chain uses TRBV29-1 and TRBJ2-1; D uncertain. There are 12 residues in the CDR3. The germline V gene encodes CDR1 SQVTM and CDR2 ANQGSEA. Trimming cost V 1 base and J 8 bases, with 9 bases left between them. The CDR3 region is CSVEGLGYEQFF. CDR3 coding DNA: TGCAGCGTTGAAGGCCTCGGCTATGAGCAGTTCTTC.

This clonotype turned up a few times. The chain carries TRBV5-4 and TRBJ2-1, with 12 bases fitting TRBD2. Germline CDR1 is SGHNT and CDR2 is YYREEE (reference sequence). The junction had 8 bases not matched to a gene; V was cut back by 0 bases and J by 13 bases. This CDR3 comprises 15 residues. CDR3 bases: TGTGCCAGCAGCTTGGGGACTAGCGGGATGCTGGAACAGTTCTTC. Translation gives CASSLGTSGMLEQFF.

The V and J genes are TRBV12-3 or TRBV12-4 and TRBJ1-1; D gene ambiguous. This CDR3 is built from 12 residues. Between the trimmed V and J ends, which lost 8 bases and 0 bases, there was a span of 7 bases. The CDR3 DNA reads as TGTGCCAGCTCATACGTGAACACTGAAGCTTTCTTT. This gives the protein CASSYVNTEAFF.

V and J are TRBV6-5 and TRBJ1-6; D is uncertain. V was pared by 0 bases and J by 9 bases, with 18 bases between. Germline loops: CDR1 MNHEY, CDR2 SVGAGI. CDR3 length: 17 amino acids. The CDR3 region is CASSYSRRQMESSPLHF. The CDR3 DNA reads as TGTGCCAGCAGTTACTCGAGGAGACAAATGGAAAGTTCACCCCTCCACTTT.

This clonotype was seen a handful of times. The chain combines TRBV7-3 with TRBJ2-1; D not resolved. The ends were cut back, 1 base at V and 10 bases at J, with 8 bases in the middle. The CDR3 is made up of 12 amino acids. Germline CDR1 and CDR2: SGHTA and FQGTGA. CDR3 sequence: CASSLMSSEQFF. The CDR3 DNA sequence: TGTGCCAGCAGCTTAATGAGCTCGGAGCAGTTCTTC.

The genes are TRBV12-3 or TRBV12-4 and TRBJ1-2; D is unclear. The CDR3 sequence is 12 residues long. V was shortened by 7 bases and J by 0 bases, with 6 bases between the two germline ends. The CDR3 is CASIEANYGYTF. The CDR3 DNA follows: TGTGCCAGCATCGAGGCTAACTATGGCTACACCTTC.

This clonotype has more than one count but fewer than ten. CDR3: CASSRGASYEQYF. The CDR3 region has the DNA TGTGCCAGCAGCCGAGGAGCGTCCTACGAGCAGTACTTC. The chain joins TRBV7-2 to TRBJ2-7, with no clear D. The germline gives CDR1 SGHTA, CDR2 FQGNSA. Deletions cut 5 bases from V and 1 base from J, with 9 bases between. The CDR3 totals 13 residues.

This clonotype has only a few counts. The J gene is TRBJ2-1, the V gene TRBV5-6; no firm D call. Germline CDR1 and CDR2: SGHDT and YYEEEE. The CDR3 is 12 residues long. Trimming shortened V by 3 bases and J by 12 bases, and 13 bases separated the two germline ends. For the CDR3, the DNA is TGTGCCAGCAGCTACCCCCCGCGTGGGCAGTTCTTC. Translation gives CASSYPPRGQFF.

The genes are TRBV20-1 and TRBJ2-7; D possibly corresponds to TRBD1 (6 bases). From germline, CDR1 is DFQATT and CDR2 SNEGSKA (reference sequence). V dropped 3 bases and J dropped 7 bases, with 19 bases sitting between them. The CDR3 has 14 residues. CDR3 in amino acids: CSARRWTDQREQYF. The CDR3, as DNA: TGCAGTGCTAGGAGGTGGACAGACCAAAGGGAGCAGTACTTC.

J is TRBJ2-5 and V is TRBV19; 7 positions agree with TRBD1. This CDR3 region has 15 residues. V lost 7 bases to trimming and J lost 5 bases; unmatched junction nucleotides: 13. CDR1 and CDR2 (germline): LNHDA, SQIVND (reference sequence). The CDR3 region has the DNA TGTGCCAGTAAGACGGCGACAGGGCGGTTGGAGACCCAGTACTTC. Protein: CASKTATGRLETQYF.

This chain uses TRBV14 with TRBJ2-1; D possibly corresponds to TRBD1 (5 bases). Trimming pared 2 bases from V and 2 bases from J, leaving 10 bases between. Germline V gene sequence: CDR1 SGHDN, CDR2 FVKESK. This CDR3 is 15 amino acids long. The CDR3: CASSQWVGAYNEQFF. The CDR3 DNA follows: TGTGCCAGCAGCCAATGGGTAGGGGCCTACAATGAGCAGTTCTTC.

This clonotype was counted only a few times. The chain carries TRBV23-1 and TRBJ1-5; D might be TRBD1 (6 bases). TRBV23-1 is an ORF; its function is uncertain. The CDR3 spans 15 residues. The V end was cut by 0 bases, the J end by 11 bases, with 17 bases between. The CDR3 loop is CASSQSGGMKQSQHF. DNA for the CDR3: TGCGCCAGCAGTCAATCAGGGGGTATGAAGCAGTCCCAGCATTTT.

This clonotype was recorded a few times. V usage is TRBV12-3 or TRBV12-4 and J usage is TRBJ2-1, with a weak D call TRBD2 (5 bases). With 4 bases removed from V and 12 bases from J, the gap between germline ends came to 13 bases. The CDR3 runs to 12 residues. The CDR3 reads CASSSLAIGQFF. For the CDR3, the DNA is TGTGCCAGCAGTTCTCTAGCTATAGGGCAGTTCTTC.

The gene calls are TRBV13 and TRBJ2-7; TRBD2 agrees at 11 bases. CDR1 and CDR2 (germline): PRHDT, FYEKMQ (reference sequence). V was clipped by 2 bases and J by 4 bases; unmatched bases: 10. The CDR3 covers 17 residues. CDR3 bases: TGTGCCAGCAGCTTATCGACTAGCGGGATCAAGTATTACGAGCAGTACTTC. The encoded protein is CASSLSTSGIKYYEQYF.

This clonotype was counted between two and nine times. The chain carries TRBV5-1 and TRBJ2-5, with 8 bases lining up with TRBD1. This CDR3 comprises 14 residues. Germline V gene sequence: CDR1 SGHRS, CDR2 YFSETQ. With V trimmed by 0 bases and J by 5 bases, 3 bases remained unmatched. The CDR3 nucleotides are TGCGCCAGCAGCTTGGACAGGGGGGAGGAGACCCAGTACTTC. It yields the protein CASSLDRGEETQYF.